The clone carrying this T cell receptor beta chain was seen many times. Diagnoses were established using clinical symptoms, serum thyroxine and TRAb, thyroid ultrasound and orbital computed tomography. This sample is part of a study of T cells in Graves' hyperthyroidism and ophthalmopathy. Authors of the study amplified TCR beta CDR3 regions from RNA transcripts. The study used the HTBI primer set for a first-round RT-PCR of the TCR CDR3. TCRdb redid the calling of the multiplex PCR reads with MiXCR, one entry per CDR3 protein. The profile covers around 300,000 distinct CDR3 sequences, with roughly 15% appearing a single time and 34% taken by the ten largest. This clonotype was sampled from a woman between 40 and 50 years old with Graves' ophthalmopathy. The specimen sequenced was blood.

The CDR3 region has the DNA TGTGCCAGCAGTGATCGACAGGGGGCCGGCTCTGGGGCCAACGTCCTGACTTTC. It is translated as CASSDRQGAGSGANVLTF. The chain couples TRBV6-1 to TRBJ2-6; TRBD1 matches at 10 bases. The germline V gene encodes CDR1 MNHNS and CDR2 SASEGT. CDR3 size: 18 residues. Trimming took 3 bases from V and 0 from J; bases not matched to a gene: 5.